The clone carrying this T cell receptor beta chain was recorded a few times. Trimming stripped 5 bases from V and 3 bases from J, with 5 bases between. CDR1 is GTSNPN, CDR2 SVGIG, per germline (reference sequence). The CDR3 sequence is 11 residues long. TCRdb called the 5' RACE reads again in MiXCR, with one record for every CDR3 protein. The sample lists 400,000 or so distinct CDR3 sequences; about 19% were seen once. This specimen belongs to a study of T-cell memory formation after mild COVID-19. Source material: PBMCs or a T cell subset sorted from them (not recorded which). The source is an adult woman who had mild COVID-19 (a few samples of this study predate the infection). Cell type and time point are not known. The V call is TRBV30, the J call TRBJ1-5; D remains ambiguous. The CDR3 sequence: CAWVPNQPQHF. In DNA form, the CDR3 reads TGTGCCTGGGTGCCCAATCAGCCCCAGCATTTT.